What follows are 32 T cell receptor beta chains derived from one specimen sequenced in a study of Ad26.COV2.S vaccination and SARS-CoV-2 variants. Repertoires were generated with immunoSEQ multiplex PCR, while TCRdb's copy carries only in-frame clones and drops some. In the table there are around 340,000 clones, 86% of which are singletons. The treatment was: some 20 received Ad26.COV2.S at low or high dose, single or two shots; 5 received placebo; per-sample allocation not given. All samples were drawn on day 63, counting from the first vaccine or placebo injection. Sequenced material: peripheral blood, taken in a trial of Ad26.COV2.S vaccine versus placebo. Every receptor here comes from a person aged 18 to 65 who received the Ad26.COV2.S COVID-19 vaccine or a placebo.

The chain combines TRBV10-2 with TRBJ1-5, with 7 bases lining up with TRBD1. The germline V gene has CDR1 WSHSY and CDR2 SAAADI. Losses at the gene ends were 6 bases for V and 7 bases for J; bases not matched to a gene: 6. This CDR3 is 13 amino acids long. CDR3 DNA sequence: TGCGCCAGCAGCTCGGACAGGAAACAGCCCCAGCATTTT. Protein product: CASSSDRKQPQHF.

J is TRBJ1-4 and V is TRBV3-1 (or the pseudogene TRBV3-2); 7 bases map to TRBD1. Germline CDR1 and CDR2: LGHDT and YNNKEL (reference sequence). The CDR3 has 14 residues. With 5 bases clipped from V and 7 bases from J, the junction kept 7 bases outside the gene matches. The CDR3 region is CASSEGGLGEKLFF. CDR3 DNA sequence: TGTGCCAGCAGCGAAGGGGGCTTAGGTGAAAAACTGTTTTTT.

V usage is TRBV7-6 and J usage is TRBJ2-1; D unclear. The CDR3 has 13 residues. V was cut by 1 base and J by 13 bases, with 14 bases left in between. The germline V gene has CDR1 SGHVS and CDR2 FNYEAQ. This CDR3 reads CASSLEIDLAQFF. CDR3 DNA sequence: TGTGCCAGCAGCTTAGAAATTGACCTGGCCCAGTTCTTC.

This clone has only one observation. The genes are TRBV7-2 and TRBJ2-5; TRBD2 matches at 9 bases. The CDR3 is made up of 15 amino acids. The germline gives CDR1 SGHTA, CDR2 FQGNSA. Trimming removed 1 base from V and 5 bases from J; junction bases left unmatched: 5. CDR3 in DNA: TGTGCCAGCAGCTTAGACGGCGGGGGGGCTGAGACCCAGTACTTC. As protein: CASSLDGGGAETQYF.

The rearrangement joins TRBV7-6 to TRBJ2-3, with 9 bases fitting TRBD2. Trimming removed 6 bases from V and 5 bases from J; junction bases left unmatched: 9. The CDR3 extends over 15 amino acids. Germline CDR1 is SGHVS and CDR2 is FNYEAQ. This CDR3 is CASSPQGRGGDTQYF. CDR3 bases: TGTGCCAGCAGTCCCCAGGGGCGGGGGGGAGATACGCAGTATTTT.

V gene TRBV5-1 combines with J gene TRBJ2-3, with 9 bases lining up with TRBD1. Germline values: CDR1 SGHRS, CDR2 YFSETQ. The ends lost 0 bases at V and 2 bases at J; junction bases unmatched: 1. The CDR3 is 15 amino acids. The CDR3 reads CASSLGQGVTDTQYF. CDR3 sequence (DNA): TGCGCCAGCAGCTTGGGACAGGGGGTCACAGATACGCAGTATTTT.

The rearrangement joins TRBV4-2 to TRBJ2-1; TRBD2 agrees at 7 bases. The CDR3 length is 16 residues. Germline V gene lookup returns CDR1 LGHNA and CDR2 YNFKEQ. The V gene end was trimmed by 1 base and the J gene end by 6 bases; junction bases not matched to a gene: 9. The CDR3 loop reads CASSQAPTGGTNEQFF. The CDR3 region has the DNA TGTGCCAGCAGCCAAGCCCCCACGGGGGGTACCAATGAGCAGTTCTTC.

The chain combines TRBV4-1 with TRBJ1-3, with no clear D. The CDR3 is 16 amino acids. Looked up from germline, CDR1 is MGHRA and CDR2 is YSYEKL. The V end was cut by 0 bases, the J end by 0 bases, with 9 bases between. The DNA of the CDR3 is TGCGCCAGCAGCCAAGAGCAGGTACTCTCTGGAAACACCATATATTTT. Translating it yields CASSQEQVLSGNTIYF.

In DNA form, the CDR3 reads TGTGCCAGCAGTTCTCGGACCAGGGGGCCCCTCTACTATGGCTACACCTTC. Amino acids: CASSSRTRGPLYYGYTF. The chain joins TRBV25-1 to TRBJ1-2; 8 bases fit TRBD1. The length of the CDR3 is 17 residues. Germline V gives CDR1 MGHDK, CDR2 SYGVNS. V shed 5 bases and J 3 bases; nucleotides not matched to a gene: 14.

This chain uses TRBV19 with TRBJ1-5, with D possibly TRBD1 on 6 matching bases. V lost 9 bases and J 8 bases, leaving 23 bases between the germline ends. The CDR3 has 15 amino acids. CDR1 is LNHDA, CDR2 SQIVND, per germline (reference sequence). DNA for the CDR3: TGTGCCAGCACCACGACAGGTGTGGGGAGGGAGCCCCAGCATTTT. Its protein product is CASTTTGVGREPQHF.

The CDR3 loop reads CASSLVSGGNEQFF. DNA of the CDR3: TGTGCCAGCAGCTTAGTATCAGGGGGCAATGAGCAGTTCTTC. The chain uses TRBV7-2 and TRBJ2-1; 7 bases match TRBD1. V trimming: 1 base; J trimming: 6 bases; junction bases outside the gene matches: 3. In germline, CDR1 is SGHTA, CDR2 FQGNSA. The CDR3 runs to 14 residues.

V and J are TRBV6-6 and TRBJ1-6; TRBD1 matches at 8 bases. Germline CDR1 and CDR2: MNHNY and SVGAGI (reference sequence). Germline trimming cut 4 bases from V and 6 bases from J; bases unmatched to any gene: 5. The CDR3 has 15 amino acids. This CDR3 reads CASSLGTGPNSPLHF. Here the CDR3 DNA reads TGTGCCAGCAGTTTGGGGACAGGCCCTAATTCACCCCTCCACTTT.

The sample holds one count of this clone. CDR3 sequence: CASSHQQAYEQYF. The CDR3 DNA sequence: TGTGCCAGCAGCCATCAACAGGCCTACGAGCAGTACTTC. This chain connects TRBV11-2 to TRBJ2-7; tentatively, D is TRBD1 (5 bases). Per germline, CDR1 SGHAT and CDR2 FQNNGV. This CDR3 region has 13 residues. V lost 5 bases to trimming and J lost 2 bases, with 10 bases between them.

Comment on this clone: Different DNA sequences within this sample yield the same CDR3. The J gene is TRBJ1-1, the V gene TRBV5-1; D may be TRBD1 (5 bases). Trimming cost V 4 bases and J 0 bases, with 10 bases left between them. There are 14 residues in the CDR3. CDR1 is SGHRS and CDR2 is YFSETQ in the germline V gene. This CDR3 reads CASSLGAMNTEAFF. The CDR3 DNA reads TGCGCCAGCAGCCTAGGGGCAATGAACACTGAAGCTTTCTTT.

This clone was found a few times. The chain uses TRBV27 and TRBJ1-5, with 8 positions matching TRBD1. With V trimmed by 6 bases and J by 2 bases, 6 bases remained unmatched. The CDR3 sequence is 15 residues long. Germline V gene lookup returns CDR1 MNHEY and CDR2 SMNVEV (reference sequence). The CDR3 here is CASSRQGSGNQPQHF. In DNA form, the CDR3 reads TGTGCCAGCAGCCGACAGGGGTCCGGCAATCAGCCCCAGCATTTT.

This chain joins TRBV28 and TRBJ1-2; maybe TRBD1 (6 bases). This CDR3 contains 16 residues. Germline CDR1 reads MDHEN; CDR2 reads SYDVKM. V dropped 3 bases and J dropped 6 bases, with 20 bases sitting between them. CDR3: CASSFPTLKGGDGYTF. CDR3 DNA: TGTGCCAGCAGTTTTCCCACACTCAAGGGGGGCGATGGCTACACCTTC.

V and J are TRBV5-6 and TRBJ1-5; 8 positions match TRBD1. Germline loops: CDR1 SGHDT, CDR2 YYEEEE. This CDR3 has 15 residues. V dropped 4 bases and J dropped 3; count of bases not matched to a gene: 6. CDR3 coding DNA: TGTGCCAGCAGCCCCGGGACAGGAAACAATCAGCCCCAGCATTTT. It codes for CASSPGTGNNQPQHF.

The V call is TRBV7-8, the J call TRBJ1-2; D call uncertain. The germline gives CDR1 SGHVS, CDR2 FQNEAQ. Trimming cost V 2 bases and J 8 bases, with 12 bases left between them. The length of the CDR3 is 13 residues. CDR3 region: CASSLRQFRGYTF. DNA for the CDR3: TGTGCCAGCAGCTTACGTCAATTCCGCGGCTACACCTTC.

The chain employs TRBV7-2 and TRBJ1-1; D ambiguous. The CDR3 totals 15 residues. The V end was cut by 1 base, the J end by 0 bases, with 9 bases between. Germline V CDR1 and CDR2: SGHTA, FQGNSA. The CDR3 nucleotides are TGTGCCAGCAGCTTAGTAAGGGAGTTGAACACTGAAGCTTTCTTT. This codes for CASSLVRELNTEAFF.

The chain carries TRBV2 and TRBJ1-4; D uncertain. This CDR3 spans 17 amino acids. CDR1 and CDR2 from the germline V gene are SNHLY and FYNNEI. Trimming stripped 3 bases from V and 0 bases from J, with 14 bases between. The DNA for the CDR3 is TGTGCCAGCAGTGAGACTTGGACCGCCGCAACTAATGAAAAACTGTTTTTT. This encodes CASSETWTAATNEKLFF.

The chain couples TRBV11-2 to TRBJ2-7, with no clear D. Germline loops: CDR1 SGHAT, CDR2 FQNNGV. Trimming stripped 2 bases from V and 0 bases from J, with 8 bases between. The CDR3 loop spans 14 amino acids. CDR3 in amino acids: CASSLIRSSYEQYF. CDR3 nucleotide sequence: TGTGCCAGCAGCTTAATTAGGAGCTCCTACGAGCAGTACTTC.

V and J are TRBV5-1 and TRBJ1-5, with TRBD1 matching over 9 bases. Unmatched junction bases numbered 7, after V lost 4 bases and J lost 2 bases. Germline values: CDR1 SGHRS, CDR2 YFSETQ. CDR3 length equals 16 residues. The CDR3 loop is CASSPGTGKGNQPQHF. The CDR3 nucleotides read TGCGCCAGCAGCCCCGGGACAGGGAAAGGCAATCAGCCCCAGCATTTT. Filled out from reference TRBV5-1 and TRBJ1-5, the complete variable domain reads KAGVTQTPRYLIKTRGQQVTLSCSPISGHRSVSWYQQTPGQGLQFLFEYFSETQRNKGNFPGRFSGRQFSNSRSEMNVSTLELGDSALYLCASSPGTGKGNQPQHFGDGTRLSIL.

The V and J genes are TRBV7-3 and TRBJ2-4, with D tentatively TRBD2 (6 bases). Trimming took 5 bases from V and 0 from J, leaving 17 bases between them. The CDR3 runs to 17 residues. Germline V CDR1 and CDR2: SGHTA, FQGTGA. CDR3 residues: CASSPTHGGLAKNIQYF. The CDR3 DNA reads as TGTGCCAGCAGCCCCACACACGGAGGGCTAGCCAAAAACATTCAGTACTTC.

The gene calls are TRBV4-1 and TRBJ1-2; D unresolved. The germline V gene has CDR1 MGHRA and CDR2 YSYEKL. CDR3 length: 15 residues. With 0 bases removed from V and 4 bases from J, the gap between germline ends came to 12 bases. CDR3 amino acids: CASSQDEQAGYGYTF. The CDR3 nucleotides read TGCGCCAGCAGCCAAGATGAGCAGGCGGGCTATGGCTACACCTTC.

This CDR3 reads CSAGEYEQYF. The CDR3 DNA reads as TGCAGTGCTGGGGAGTACGAGCAGTACTTC. The chain links TRBV20-1 to TRBJ2-7, with D perhaps TRBD2 (5 bases). The CDR3 is made up of 10 amino acids. Trimming cost V 5 bases and J 4 bases, with 6 bases left between them. CDR1 and CDR2 (germline): DFQATT, SNEGSKA (reference sequence).

The chain recombines TRBV7-9 with TRBJ2-3; 8 nucleotides match TRBD2. Germline CDR1 is SEHNR and CDR2 is FQNEAQ (reference sequence). The V segment lost 1 base and the J segment 2 bases; nucleotides outside the gene matches: 5. The CDR3 sequence is 16 residues long. For the CDR3, the DNA is TGTGCCAGCAGCTTAGAGGGGCGGGGGGCCACAGATACGCAGTATTTT. It encodes CASSLEGRGATDTQYF.

The rearrangement joins TRBV19 to TRBJ1-2; D is perhaps TRBD1 (5 bases). The V gene's germline CDR1 is LNHDA and CDR2 SQIVND (reference sequence). The CDR3 runs to 15 residues. Trimming left V 5 bases short and J 6 bases short, with 19 bases between. CDR3 DNA: TGTGCCAGTAGTGGTCCGGGGGACCCGAGGGATGGCTACACCTTC. Amino acids: CASSGPGDPRDGYTF.

The V call is TRBV4-3, the J call TRBJ2-1; D possibly matches TRBD1 or TRBD2 (5 bases each). This CDR3 has 16 residues. V was pared by 0 bases and J by 4 bases, with 13 bases between. Germline values: CDR1 LGHNA, CDR2 YSLEER. DNA for the CDR3: TGCGCCAGCAGCCAAGAGTTGAGGGGAACTTACAATGAGCAGTTCTTC. Protein sequence: CASSQELRGTYNEQFF.

This sequence joins TRBV4-2 and TRBJ2-1; no definite D call. CDR1 is LGHNA and CDR2 is YNFKEQ in the germline V gene. V was cut by 3 bases and J by 0 bases, with 12 bases left in between. This CDR3 is 16 amino acids long. In DNA form, the CDR3 reads TGTGCCAGCAGCCACCTGCAGGAGCTCTCCTACAATGAGCAGTTCTTC. Protein sequence: CASSHLQELSYNEQFF.

The chain joins TRBV7-8 to TRBJ2-3, with D perhaps matching TRBD2 (5 bases). The CDR3 sequence is 15 residues long. Germline V CDR1 and CDR2: SGHVS, FQNEAQ. V lost 1 base and J 2 bases, leaving 10 bases between the germline ends. The CDR3 loop is CASSLGRRPTDTQYF. The CDR3 DNA reads TGTGCCAGCAGCTTAGGGAGGCGGCCCACAGATACGCAGTATTTT. The entire variable domain, with the rest obtained from reference TRBV7-8 and TRBJ2-3, is as follows: GAGVSQSPRYKVAKRGQDVALRCDPISGHVSLFWYQQALGQGPEFLTYFQNEAQLDKSGLPSDRFFAERPEGSVSTLKIQRTQQEDSAVYLCASSLGRRPTDTQYFGPGTRLTVL.

The rearrangement uses TRBV6-5 and TRBJ2-7; possibly TRBD1 for D (5 bases). The CDR3 spans 14 residues. In germline, CDR1 is MNHEY, CDR2 SVGAGI. Deletions cut 1 base from V and 1 base from J, with 8 bases between. The CDR3 region has the DNA TGTGCCAGCAGTTACTTTTCAGGGTCCTACGAGCAGTACTTC. It specifies CASSYFSGSYEQYF.

The rearrangement uses TRBV18 and TRBJ2-2; 8 nucleotides match TRBD1. The CDR3 totals 15 residues. From germline, CDR1 is KGHSH and CDR2 LQKENI. V was clipped by 3 bases and J by 2 bases; unmatched bases: 2. CDR3 nucleotide sequence: TGTGCCAGCTCACCGGGACAGGACAACACCGGGGAGCTGTTTTTT. Translation: CASSPGQDNTGELFF.